The 21 T cell receptor beta chains below were found in one sample sequenced in a study of blood T cell repertoires in COVID-19. TCRdb's table, derived via immunoSEQ multiplex PCR, lists solely in-frame clones and lacks some. The top ten clones hold 20% to 25% of a sample with roughly 190,000 clones, about 85% of them seen once. Sample: peripheral blood. All receptors come from a man aged 55 to 70 with active or convalescent COVID-19.

This rearrangement joins TRBV19 to TRBJ2-7; 7 positions match TRBD2. V trimming: 0 bases; J trimming: 0 bases; junction bases outside the gene matches: 5. The CDR3 has 16 amino acids. Germline assignment: CDR1 LNHDA and CDR2 SQIVND (reference sequence). The DNA of the CDR3 is TGTGCCAGTAGTATAGAGGGAGGGATGAGCTCCTACGAGCAGTACTTC. Encoded protein: CASSIEGGMSSYEQYF.

The rearrangement joins TRBV24-1 to TRBJ2-3; TRBD2 might be the D (5 bases). CDR3 length equals 13 residues. Trimming took off 6 bases at V and 4 bases at J, with 10 bases between the two ends. Germline V gene sequence: CDR1 KGHDR, CDR2 SFDVKD. The CDR3 loop is CATSYAGADTQYF. As DNA, the CDR3 is TGTGCCACCAGTTATGCGGGTGCAGATACGCAGTATTTT.

This clone has only a few counts. This chain links TRBV24-1 with TRBJ2-7, with D perhaps matching TRBD2 (7 bases). Germline values: CDR1 KGHDR, CDR2 SFDVKD. V was cut by 7 bases and J by 6 bases, with 21 bases left in between. The CDR3 is 15 amino acids. The CDR3 DNA is TGTGCCACCAGCTTACAGGGAGGGGTACAGATCGAGCAGTACTTC. It yields the protein CATSLQGGVQIEQYF.

The V call is TRBV21-1, the J call TRBJ2-2; the listed D gene, TRBD1, was not tested against the DNA. TRBV21-1 is classified as a pseudogene. CDR3 length: 13 residues. This chain's CDR3 is CASNGGDTGELFF. The CDR3 DNA sequence: TGTGCCAGCAATGGGGGCGACACCGGGGAGCTGTTTTTT.

The V and J genes are TRBV5-4 and TRBJ2-5; the match to TRBD2 covers 11 bases. The CDR3 sequence is 17 residues long. With 2 bases clipped from V and 5 bases from J, the junction kept 11 bases outside the gene matches. Looked up from germline, CDR1 is SGHNT and CDR2 is YYREEE (reference sequence). The CDR3 sequence: CASSFGGFSGGAETQYF. CDR3 sequence (DNA): TGTGCCAGCAGCTTCGGAGGTTTTAGCGGGGGGGCGGAGACCCAGTACTTC.

This clone came up once. The chain uses TRBV7-3 and TRBJ2-1, with D possibly matching TRBD2 (5 bases). Germline CDR1 is SGHTA and CDR2 is FQGTGA. V was trimmed by 4 bases and J by 0 bases, leaving 10 bases between them. This CDR3 has 15 amino acids. The CDR3 region has the DNA TGTGCCAGCAGCTCTGAGGGAAGCTCCTACAATGAGCAGTTCTTC. Amino acid sequence: CASSSEGSSYNEQFF.

The rearrangement uses TRBV9 and TRBJ2-2, with TRBD1 as a possible D gene (6 bases). The ends were cut back, 0 bases at V and 3 bases at J, with 12 bases in the middle. CDR3 length: 16 residues. Germline CDR1 and CDR2: SGDLS and YYNGEE. For the CDR3, the DNA is TGTGCCAGCAGCGTAGGGGGGCAGCACCACACCGGGGAGCTGTTTTTT. The encoded protein is CASSVGGQHHTGELFF.

V usage is TRBV5-1 and J usage is TRBJ1-4; tentatively, D is TRBD1 (5 bases). Trimming took off 2 bases at V and 4 bases at J, with 15 bases between the two ends. The length of the CDR3 is 16 residues. The germline V gene encodes CDR1 SGHRS and CDR2 YFSETQ. This CDR3 is CASSFAGLPDNEKLFF. The CDR3 region has the DNA TGCGCCAGCAGCTTTGCGGGACTTCCTGATAATGAAAAACTGTTTTTT.

CDR3 region: CASRSWPQETQYF. The CDR3, as DNA: TGTGCCAGCAGGTCCTGGCCCCAAGAGACCCAGTACTTC. The chain has TRBV2 and TRBJ2-5; no clear D gene. V was pared by 6 bases and J by 1 base, with 9 bases between. Germline V gives CDR1 SNHLY, CDR2 FYNNEI. CDR3 length equals 13 residues.

The chain carries TRBV12-3 or TRBV12-4 and TRBJ2-7; perhaps TRBD2 as D (5 bases). Trimming stripped 6 bases from V and 2 bases from J, with 11 bases between. The CDR3 sequence is 13 residues long. CDR3 loop: CASSPTIAYEQYF. CDR3 nucleotides: TGTGCCAGCAGCCCGACTATAGCCTACGAGCAGTACTTC.

V gene TRBV14 combines with J gene TRBJ1-4, with D unresolved. CDR3 length equals 19 residues. The V and J ends lost 5 bases and 0 bases respectively, with 22 bases between them. Per the germline V gene, CDR1 is SGHDN and CDR2 is FVKESK. CDR3 DNA sequence: TGTGCCAGCAGCTCGGGGAAATCCGGTCGTCCTGCAACTAATGAAAAACTGTTTTTT. Translation gives CASSSGKSGRPATNEKLFF.

This rearrangement joins TRBV5-5 to TRBJ1-3; D uncertain. Germline CDR1 is SGHKS and CDR2 is YYEKEE (reference sequence). This CDR3 is built from 14 residues. V lost 1 base, J lost 0 bases, and 5 bases lay in between. CDR3 loop: CASSLPGSGNTIYF. CDR3 in DNA: TGTGCCAGCAGCTTGCCCGGCTCTGGAAACACCATATATTTT. Using reference TRBV5-5 and TRBJ1-3 for the parts outside the CDR3, the full variable domain is DAGVTQSPTHLIKTRGQQVTLRCSPISGHKSVSWYQQVLGQGPQFIFQYYEKEERGRGNFPDRFSARQFPNYSSELNVNALLLGDSALYLCASSLPGSGNTIYFGEGSWLTVV.

CDR3 DNA sequence: TGTGCCAGCAGCGTATCTCTTACTGAAGACACTGAAGCTTTCTTT. This translates into CASSVSLTEDTEAFF. This rearrangement joins TRBV5-4 to TRBJ1-1; D not resolved. Trimming stripped 4 bases from V and 3 bases from J, with 16 bases between. Per germline, CDR1 SGHNT and CDR2 YYREEE (reference sequence). CDR3 length: 15 amino acids.

This clone has more than one count but fewer than ten. The chain joins TRBV9 to TRBJ2-3; 11 bases fit TRBD2. Germline assignment: CDR1 SGDLS and CDR2 YYNGEE. The CDR3 is made up of 16 amino acids. V was pared by 4 bases and J by 5 bases, with 9 bases of the junction left unmatched. The CDR3 nucleotides are TGTGCCAGCAGCCCACGTAGCGGGGGGGAGGGAGATACGCAGTATTTT. Amino acids: CASSPRSGGEGDTQYF.

This clone was picked up a small number of times. The V and J genes are TRBV19 and TRBJ2-6; possible D gene TRBD2, 7 bases. The CDR3 covers 17 residues. Trimming cost V 10 bases and J 0 bases, with 19 bases left between them. Germline CDR1 is LNHDA and CDR2 is SQIVND (reference sequence). The CDR3 DNA reads TGTGCCACCAGAAAGGAGGGGGGGCTCTCTGGGGCCAACGTCCTGACTTTC. Protein sequence: CATRKEGGLSGANVLTF.

This chain uses TRBV24-1 with TRBJ2-1; 13 nucleotides line up with TRBD2. Trimming took 6 bases from V and 7 from J; bases not matched to a gene: 2. Per the germline V gene, CDR1 is KGHDR and CDR2 is SFDVKD. This CDR3 comprises 14 residues. The CDR3 loop is CATSTSGGENEQFF. The CDR3 region has the DNA TGTGCCACCAGTACTAGCGGGGGGGAGAATGAGCAGTTCTTC.

The chain has TRBV4-1 and TRBJ1-2; maybe TRBD1 (5 bases). CDR1 is MGHRA, CDR2 YSYEKL, per germline. The CDR3 is 16 amino acids. Trimming removed 4 bases at V and 0 bases at J, with 15 bases between. The CDR3 DNA follows: TGCGCCAGCAGCCCAGGCGGGACTAGGTCTAACTATGGCTACACCTTC. Its translation is CASSPGGTRSNYGYTF.

This clone was observed a few times. The V and J genes are TRBV4-1 and TRBJ1-2; possibly TRBD1 for D (5 bases). Trimming cost V 0 bases and J 6 bases, with 17 bases left between them. The CDR3 totals 16 residues. Looked up from germline, CDR1 is MGHRA and CDR2 is YSYEKL. CDR3 protein: CASSQERADSQNGYTF. DNA for the CDR3: TGCGCCAGCAGCCAAGAAAGGGCCGACAGTCAGAATGGCTACACCTTC.

This chain connects TRBV5-1 to TRBJ2-7; 9 bases map to TRBD1. The germline gives CDR1 SGHRS, CDR2 YFSETQ. CDR3 length: 14 amino acids. The V gene end was trimmed by 2 bases and the J gene end by 3 bases; junction bases not matched to a gene: 3. The CDR3 region has the DNA TGCGCCAGCAGCTTAGTGACAGGGGGCTACGAGCAGTACTTC. Its translation: CASSLVTGGYEQYF.

This sequence joins TRBV6-6 and TRBJ1-5; 11 bases align to TRBD1. Trimming cost V 5 bases and J 4 bases; bases outside gene matches: 10. From germline, CDR1 is MNHNY and CDR2 SVGAGI (reference sequence). CDR3 size: 17 residues. CDR3: CASSQKDRGLPNQPQHF. Written as DNA, the CDR3 is TGTGCCAGCAGTCAAAAGGACAGGGGGCTTCCGAATCAGCCCCAGCATTTT.

The V call is TRBV6-5, the J call TRBJ1-4; D may be TRBD1 (6 bases). Per germline, CDR1 MNHEY and CDR2 SVGAGI. The CDR3 length is 15 residues. The germline V and J ends were trimmed by 6 bases and 8 bases, with 19 bases remaining between them. As DNA, the CDR3 is TGTGCCAGCAGGGATCCGGGGGGGGGCAGGGAAAAACTGTTTTTT. Translating it yields CASRDPGGGREKLFF.